Following are 6 T cell receptor beta chains from one sample sequenced in a study of cytomegalovirus exposure and HLA in healthy donors. The PCR made use of 60 Vbeta and 13 Jbeta primers. Here immunoSEQ multiplex PCR was the method, and the copy in TCRdb shows in-frame clones only, minus some. In the table there are about 130,000 clones, roughly 70% of which are singletons. The sequenced material came from PBMCs. Receptors were obtained from a woman aged 55 to 70 in good health and CMV-seropositive.

Concerning this clone: Different DNA sequences within this sample yield the same CDR3. The chain uses TRBV5-1 and TRBJ1-2, with TRBD1 matching 11 bases. The CDR3 is 15 amino acids. Germline values: CDR1 SGHRS, CDR2 YFSETQ. Unmatched junction bases numbered 4, after V lost 4 bases and J lost 2 bases. The CDR3 DNA follows: TGCGCCAGCAGCCCTGGGACAGGGGGGAACTATGGCTACACCTTC. Translation: CASSPGTGGNYGYTF.

This clone was seen a single time. The genes are TRBV5-1 and TRBJ2-3; D is unresolved. Germline V CDR1 and CDR2: SGHRS, YFSETQ. CDR3 length: 15 amino acids. The V end lost 0 bases, the J end lost 4 bases, and 12 bases lay between the germline ends. The CDR3 DNA reads TGCGCCAGCAGCTTGGACGGGTTGAGCGCAGATACGCAGTATTTT. It specifies CASSLDGLSADTQYF.

This clone was seen more than once but under ten times. The chain employs TRBV7-9 and TRBJ2-2; 8 nucleotides agree with TRBD1. The CDR3 sequence is 18 residues long. Germline values: CDR1 SEHNR, CDR2 FQNEAQ (reference sequence). V lost 5 bases, J lost 2 bases, and 13 bases stayed unmatched. CDR3 sequence: CASSPRGRQGTNTGELFF. DNA for the CDR3: TGTGCCAGCAGCCCAAGGGGTAGACAGGGGACTAACACCGGGGAGCTGTTTTTT. The entire variable domain, with the rest obtained from reference TRBV7-9 and TRBJ2-2, is as follows: DTGVSQNPRHKITKRGQNVTFRCDPISEHNRLYWYRQTLGQGPEFLTYFQNEAQLEKSRLLSDRFSAERPKGSFSTLEIQRTEQGDSAMYLCASSPRGRQGTNTGELFFGEGSRLTVL.

This chain links TRBV6-5 with TRBJ2-1, with D maybe TRBD1 (6 bases). The CDR3 extends over 15 amino acids. V lost 5 bases, J lost 3 bases, and 14 bases lay in between. Germline V gives CDR1 MNHEY, CDR2 SVGAGI. For the CDR3, the DNA is TGTGCCAGCAGTCCCCGGGACACCTTCTACAATGAGCAGTTCTTC. It encodes CASSPRDTFYNEQFF.

The CDR3 sequence: CASSPQGGGYTF. The CDR3 DNA reads as TGTGCCAGCAGTCCTCAGGGGGGTGGCTACACCTTC. The genes are TRBV27 and TRBJ1-2; TRBD1 aligns across 7 bases. This CDR3 is 12 amino acids long. Germline CDR1 and CDR2: MNHEY and SMNVEV (reference sequence). V shed 5 bases and J 7 bases; nucleotides not matched to a gene: 4.

The CDR3 sequence: CASTRTGREQYF. DNA for the CDR3: TGCGCCAGCACACGGACAGGGCGGGAGCAGTACTTC. The J gene is TRBJ2-7, the V gene TRBV5-1; TRBD1 matches 8 bases. With V trimmed by 6 bases and J by 7 bases, 6 bases remained unmatched. This CDR3 contains 12 residues. Germline V CDR1 and CDR2: SGHRS, YFSETQ.